This TCR beta chain is drawn from a study of cytomegalovirus exposure and HLA in healthy donors. Germline-derived CDR1 and CDR2 are SGDLS and YYNGEE. V gave up 0 bases and J gave up 7 bases, with 16 bases separating them. The CDR3 has 16 amino acids. This clone has a handful of counts. The PCR had 60 Vbeta and 13 Jbeta primers. Only in-frame clones appear in the TCRdb table, and some are missing; sequencing was by immunoSEQ multiplex PCR. The sample records 150,000 to 180,000 clones, around 68% being singletons. The sequencing input was PBMCs. The chain links TRBV9 to TRBJ1-4; TRBD1 might be the D (5 bases). The sequence was obtained from a man aged 25-45 years in good health and CMV-seronegative. The CDR3 DNA reads as TGTGCCAGCAGCGTAGCTGCCCAGGGAGGAGGTGAAAAACTGTTTTTT. Translation gives CASSVAAQGGGEKLFF.